This T cell receptor (beta chain) was captured in a study of shared T cell receptors in the human thymus. The repertoire was sequenced with immunoSEQ multiplex PCR; TCRdb's copy has only in-frame clones and lacks some. The sample shows hundreds of thousands of clones, approximately 87% of them seen only once. These data were also filed under a second study, of human thymus T cells. That publication notes: What related research reported was that thymic repertoires overlapped highly among unrelated individuals.

This TCR derives from a boy less than two years old with a congenital heart defect. Sequenced material: thymocytes.

The CDR3 DNA follows: TGTGCCACCAGCAGAGGGGACAGTCGACACCCGACTCCCTACGAGCAGTACTTC. It is translated as CATSRGDSRHPTPYEQYF. The chain employs TRBV15 and TRBJ2-7, with 7 bases identical to TRBD1. The CDR3 covers 18 residues. Germline-derived CDR1 and CDR2 are LNHNV and YYDKDF (reference sequence). The V segment lost 1 base and the J segment 2 bases; nucleotides outside the gene matches: 14.